The subject of this entry is one TCR beta chain. Measured with immunoSEQ multiplex PCR; TCRdb has only the in-frame clones, and not every one. The sample includes roughly 660,000 clones, approximately 90% of them seen just once. The data originate from a study of shared T cell receptors in the human thymus. After removal of 11 bases from V and 2 bases from J, the junction contained 7 bases not matched to a gene. The CDR3 runs 13 residues. The germline gives CDR1 SNHLY, CDR2 FYNNEI. The same sample was also used in a study of human thymus T cells. That paper notes: Thymus tissue was removed during corrective cardiac surgery.

The TCR sequence derives from a boy younger than two with a congenital heart defect. J is TRBJ2-5 and V is TRBV2; 8 nucleotides match TRBD2. The sequenced sample consisted of thymocytes. CDR3 coding DNA: TGTGCCTCCCGGGGGGGGCGGCAAGAGACCCAGTACTTC. This translates into CASRGGRQETQYF.